This T cell receptor beta chain was obtained from a study of blood T cell repertoires in COVID-19. Study members were between roughly 18 and 90 years old and lived in some 26 US regions. Cohort allocation depended upon clinical history that participants reported. Profiling relied on immunoSEQ multiplex PCR, and the TCRdb table lists in-frame clones only, not all of them. The repertoire consists of hundreds of thousands of clones, with around 84% occurring once and the leading ten covering about 5%. This clone has a handful of counts. The sequenced material came from PBMCs or T cells enriched from blood (not recorded which). The receptor comes from a man in his forties who had been exposed to COVID-19.

DNA of the CDR3: TGTGCCAGCAATAAAAGAGATCAATGGGGCTACACCTTC. Residues: CASNKRDQWGYTF. The genes are TRBV6-5 and TRBJ1-2; D not certain. Germline V CDR1 and CDR2: MNHEY, SVGAGI. Trimming took 7 bases from V and 8 from J, leaving 17 bases between them. CDR3 size: 13 residues.